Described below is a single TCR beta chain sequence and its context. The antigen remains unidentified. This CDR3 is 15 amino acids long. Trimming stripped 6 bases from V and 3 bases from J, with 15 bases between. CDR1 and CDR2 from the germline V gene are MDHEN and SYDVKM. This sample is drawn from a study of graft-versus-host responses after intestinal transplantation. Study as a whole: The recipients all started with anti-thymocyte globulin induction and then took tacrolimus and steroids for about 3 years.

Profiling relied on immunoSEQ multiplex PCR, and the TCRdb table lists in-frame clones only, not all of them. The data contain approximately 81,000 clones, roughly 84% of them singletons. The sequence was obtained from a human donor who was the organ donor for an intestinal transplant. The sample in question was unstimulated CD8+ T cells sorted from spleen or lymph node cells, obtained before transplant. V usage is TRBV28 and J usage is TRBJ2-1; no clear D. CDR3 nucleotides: TGTGCCAGCAGCTCAGGTGTAGCCCTCTACAATGAGCAGTTCTTC. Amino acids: CASSSGVALYNEQFF.